This TCR beta chain was sequenced during a study of PD-L1 blockade in urothelial cancer. Overall study: Once treatment had started, blood was analyzed at 3 weeks (second dose) and again at 6 weeks.

This table comes from immunoSEQ multiplex PCR, and its TCRdb copy is limited to in-frame clones, with some not included. The table has 85,000 to 130,000 clones, 90% to 95% seen once; the top ten hold about 0.92%. Specimen: PBMCs, collected around atezolizumab (anti-PD-L1) treatment. The clonotype was recovered from a woman of 80 years or more with urothelial cancer.

The CDR3 DNA reads as TGCAGTGCTAGTCAGGGTACGGAGCAGTACTTC. It is translated as CSASQGTEQYF. The chain carries TRBV20-1 and TRBJ2-7, with a possible D match to TRBD1 (5 bases). Germline V gene lookup returns CDR1 DFQATT and CDR2 SNEGSKA (reference sequence). CDR3 length: 11 amino acids. Deletions cut 3 bases from V and 7 bases from J, with 10 bases between.